Listed here are 5 T cell receptor beta chains from one sample, sequenced in a study of OX40 agonist ivuxolimab in advanced cancers. Some clones are missing from TCRdb's copy, which holds only in-frame ones; the method was immunoSEQ multiplex PCR. This table has about 64,000 clones, 80% appearing once. The starting material was CD4+ or CD8+ T cells sorted from blood, obtained in a trial of the OX40 agonist ivuxolimab. The receptors derive from an adult with an advanced solid tumor such as melanoma, head and neck, liver or kidney cancer.

The rearrangement joins TRBV4-1 to TRBJ2-7; D might be TRBD1 or TRBD2, each matching 5 bases. Germline assignment: CDR1 MGHRA and CDR2 YSYEKL. Trimming stripped 1 base from V and 2 bases from J, with 21 bases between. The CDR3 contains 18 residues. Here the CDR3 reads CASSQVGVRDPTPYEQYF. In DNA form, the CDR3 reads TGCGCCAGCAGCCAAGTGGGGGTCCGGGACCCTACCCCCTACGAGCAGTACTTC.

This clone was observed a single time. The rearrangement joins TRBV10-3 to TRBJ1-2; 9 bases match TRBD1. The germline V gene encodes CDR1 ENHRY and CDR2 SYGVKD. Trimming at V came to 6 bases and at J to 5 bases, leaving 4 bases not matched to a gene. The CDR3 contains 13 residues. In DNA form, the CDR3 reads TGTGCCATCAGGGGACAGGGAATATATGGCTACACCTTC. The encoded protein is CAIRGQGIYGYTF.

This clone occurred a few times. V is TRBV30 and J is TRBJ2-7, with D perhaps TRBD1 (6 bases). From germline, CDR1 is GTSNPN and CDR2 SVGIG (reference sequence). The length of the CDR3 is 16 residues. V lost 0 bases and J 2 bases, leaving 17 bases between the germline ends. CDR3 protein: CAWSVPYRVLAYEQYF. The DNA of the CDR3 is TGTGCCTGGAGTGTCCCCTACAGGGTACTTGCCTACGAGCAGTACTTC.

The CDR3 DNA is TGTGCCAGCAGCTTGGCCGGGAGGACAGGGGCAGATACGCAGTATTTT. Its protein product is CASSLAGRTGADTQYF. V gene TRBV5-4 combines with J gene TRBJ2-3; TRBD1 aligns across 9 bases. CDR1 is SGHNT and CDR2 is YYREEE in the germline V gene (reference sequence). J lost 4 bases, V lost 0 bases, and 6 bases had no gene match. The CDR3 is 16 amino acids.

This sequence joins TRBV12-5 and TRBJ2-4, with TRBD1 matching over 7 bases. The CDR3 totals 13 residues. Germline V gene lookup returns CDR1 LGHNT and CDR2 FRNRAP. The ends lost 8 bases at V and 6 bases at J; junction bases unmatched: 7. As DNA, the CDR3 is TGTGCTAGTTCCGGGACAGCAGGAAACATTCAGTACTTC. Translating gives CASSGTAGNIQYF. Combining the CDR3 with reference TRBV12-5 and TRBJ2-4 gives the whole variable domain DARVTQTPRHKVTEMGQEVTMRCQPILGHNTVFWYRQTMMQGLELLAYFRNRAPLDDSGMPKDRFSAEMPDATLATLKIQPSEPRDSAVYFCASSGTAGNIQYFGAGTRLSVL.